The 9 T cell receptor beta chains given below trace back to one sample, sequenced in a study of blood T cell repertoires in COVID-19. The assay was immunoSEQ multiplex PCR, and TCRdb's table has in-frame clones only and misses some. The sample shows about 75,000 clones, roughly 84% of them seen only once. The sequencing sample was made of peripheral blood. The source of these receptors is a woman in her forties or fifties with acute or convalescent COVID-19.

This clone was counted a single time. The CDR3 protein is CASSGKGLGTGKGGYTF. DNA of the CDR3: TGTGCCAGCAGTGGGAAAGGTCTAGGGACAGGGAAGGGGGGCTACACCTTC. The chain couples TRBV6-1 to TRBJ1-2, with 9 nucleotides matching TRBD1. With V trimmed by 4 bases and J by 8 bases, 17 bases remained unmatched. This CDR3 comprises 17 residues. Per germline, CDR1 MNHNS and CDR2 SASEGT.

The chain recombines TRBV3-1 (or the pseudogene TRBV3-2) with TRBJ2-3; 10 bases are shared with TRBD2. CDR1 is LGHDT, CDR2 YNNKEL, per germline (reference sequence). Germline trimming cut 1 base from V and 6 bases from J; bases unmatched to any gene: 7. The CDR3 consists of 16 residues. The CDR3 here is CASSQGLAGAADTQYF. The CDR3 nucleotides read TGTGCCAGCAGCCAAGGGCTAGCGGGAGCGGCGGATACGCAGTATTTT.

This chain's CDR3 is CASSTLDSNNSPLHF. For the CDR3, the DNA is TGTGCCAGCAGTACCCTGGACAGTAATAATTCACCCCTCCACTTT. The rearrangement uses TRBV6-5 and TRBJ1-6, with a tentative D call TRBD1 (6 bases). The V gene lost 5 bases and the J gene lost 5 bases, with 13 bases spanning the gap. The CDR3 is 15 residues long. Germline CDR1 reads MNHEY; CDR2 reads SVGAGI.

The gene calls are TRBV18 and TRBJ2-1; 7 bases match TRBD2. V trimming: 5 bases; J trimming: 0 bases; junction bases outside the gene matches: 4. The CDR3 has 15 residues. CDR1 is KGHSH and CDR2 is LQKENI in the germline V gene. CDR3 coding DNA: TGTGCCAGCTCATCCCGGACTAGCTCCTACAATGAGCAGTTCTTC. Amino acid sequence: CASSSRTSSYNEQFF.

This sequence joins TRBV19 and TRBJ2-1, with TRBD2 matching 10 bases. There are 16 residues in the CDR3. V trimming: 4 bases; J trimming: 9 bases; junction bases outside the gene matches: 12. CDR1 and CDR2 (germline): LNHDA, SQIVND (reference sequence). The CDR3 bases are TGTGCCAGTAGTAGAGCCGCTAGCGGGAGAGCCGCTGAGCAGTTCTTC. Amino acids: CASSRAASGRAAEQFF.

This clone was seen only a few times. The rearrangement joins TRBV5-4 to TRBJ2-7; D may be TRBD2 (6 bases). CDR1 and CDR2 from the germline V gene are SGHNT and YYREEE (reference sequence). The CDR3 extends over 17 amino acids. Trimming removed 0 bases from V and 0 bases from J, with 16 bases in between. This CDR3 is CASSLGRSGPSSYEQYF. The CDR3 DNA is TGTGCCAGCAGCTTGGGCCGTAGCGGTCCCAGCTCCTACGAGCAGTACTTC.

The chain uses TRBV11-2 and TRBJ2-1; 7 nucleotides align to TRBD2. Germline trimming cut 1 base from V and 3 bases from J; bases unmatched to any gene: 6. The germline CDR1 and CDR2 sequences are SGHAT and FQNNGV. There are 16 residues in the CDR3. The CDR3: CASSLGGGRVYNEQFF. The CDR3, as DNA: TGTGCCAGCAGCTTAGGTGGCGGGAGAGTCTACAATGAGCAGTTCTTC. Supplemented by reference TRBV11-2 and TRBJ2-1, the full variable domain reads EAGVAQSPRYKIIEKRQSVAFWCNPISGHATLYWYQQILGQGPKLLIQFQNNGVVDDSQLPKDRFSAERLKGVDSTLKIQPAKLEDSAVYLCASSLGGGRVYNEQFFGPGTRLTVL.

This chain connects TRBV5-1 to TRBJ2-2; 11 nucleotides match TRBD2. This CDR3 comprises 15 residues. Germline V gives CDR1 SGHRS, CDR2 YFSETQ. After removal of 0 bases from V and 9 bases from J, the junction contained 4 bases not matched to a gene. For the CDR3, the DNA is TGCGCCAGCAGCTTGGCCACTAGCGGGAGAAGGGAGCTGTTTTTT. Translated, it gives CASSLATSGRRELFF. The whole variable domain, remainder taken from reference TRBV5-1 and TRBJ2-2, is KAGVTQTPRYLIKTRGQQVTLSCSPISGHRSVSWYQQTPGQGLQFLFEYFSETQRNKGNFPGRFSGRQFSNSRSEMNVSTLELGDSALYLCASSLATSGRRELFFGEGSRLTVL.

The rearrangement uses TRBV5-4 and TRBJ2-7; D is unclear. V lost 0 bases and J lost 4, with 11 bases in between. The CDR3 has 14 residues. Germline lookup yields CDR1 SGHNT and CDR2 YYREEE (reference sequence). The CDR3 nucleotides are TGTGCCAGCAGCTTGGCCGCCCGAGAGTACGAGCAGTACTTC. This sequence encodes CASSLAAREYEQYF. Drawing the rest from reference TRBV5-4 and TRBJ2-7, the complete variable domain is ETGVTQSPTHLIKTRGQQVTLRCSSQSGHNTVSWYQQALGQGPQFIFQYYREEENGRGNFPPRFSGLQFPNYSSELNVNALELDDSALYLCASSLAAREYEQYFGPGTRLTVT.